The 9 T cell receptor beta chains below all came from one sample that was sequenced in a study of blood T cell repertoires in COVID-19. Sequencing used immunoSEQ multiplex PCR; TCRdb keeps in-frame clones, though not all of them. The sample carries about 230,000 clones, about 90% recorded once. The specimen was PBMCs or T cells enriched from blood (not recorded which). These receptors all stem from a woman between 45 and 60 years old in a cohort exposed to, infected with or recovered from COVID-19 (not recorded which).

This rearrangement joins TRBV11-3 to TRBJ2-3, with D tentatively TRBD1 (6 bases). The V and J ends lost 5 bases and 0 bases respectively, with 18 bases between them. There are 17 residues in the CDR3. Germline assignment: CDR1 SGHNT and CDR2 YENEEA. CDR3 bases: TGTGCCAGCAGCCCCGACGGACAGAGCGGAAGCACAGATACGCAGTATTTT. This sequence encodes CASSPDGQSGSTDTQYF.

J is TRBJ2-4 and V is TRBV27; 9 nucleotides agree with TRBD2. J was trimmed by 1 base and V by 5 bases; bases with no gene match: 12. This CDR3 spans 18 amino acids. The germline gives CDR1 MNHEY, CDR2 SMNVEV (reference sequence). Written as DNA, the CDR3 is TGTGCCAGCAGTAAACTAGGGACTAGCCGGAGTGCCAAAAACATTCAGTACTTC. Protein: CASSKLGTSRSAKNIQYF.

The V gene is TRBV9, the J gene TRBJ2-1; no reliable D call. Per germline, CDR1 SGDLS and CDR2 YYNGEE. Between the trimmed V and J ends, which lost 0 bases and 5 bases, there was a span of 3 bases. The CDR3 extends over 12 amino acids. The CDR3 nucleotides read TGTGCCAGCAGCGTAGCGGACAATGAGCAGTTCTTC. Its protein product is CASSVADNEQFF.

In its sample, this clone was seen a few times. This sequence joins TRBV4-1 and TRBJ1-5, with 9 bases aligning to TRBD1. After removal of 4 bases from V and 4 bases from J, the junction contained 26 bases not matched to a gene. CDR1 is MGHRA and CDR2 is YSYEKL in the germline V gene. CDR3 length: 22 residues. CDR3: CASSRHVGWGSTGGADNQPQHF. The CDR3 region has the DNA TGCGCCAGCAGCCGCCATGTAGGTTGGGGATCTACAGGGGGCGCCGATAATCAGCCCCAGCATTTT.

The rearrangement uses TRBV2 and TRBJ2-2, with TRBD1 matching over 7 bases. Looked up from germline, CDR1 is SNHLY and CDR2 is FYNNEI. CDR3 size: 15 residues. V lost 6 bases, J lost 9 bases, and 13 bases stayed unmatched. The chain's CDR3 is CASSAQIGQVRELFF. The CDR3, as DNA: TGTGCCAGCAGCGCACAAATCGGACAGGTCCGGGAGCTGTTTTTT.

The V and J genes are TRBV2 and TRBJ2-2, with 11 bases matching TRBD2. The CDR3 totals 16 residues. With 9 bases clipped from V and 4 bases from J, the junction kept 10 bases outside the gene matches. Germline V lookup: CDR1 SNHLY, CDR2 FYNNEI. The CDR3 nucleotides read TGTGCCAGTAGCAGGGCTAGCGGGGGGATCACCGGGGAGCTGTTTTTT. It yields the protein CASSRASGGITGELFF.

Here the CDR3 reads CASSGFRQGGNQPQHF. CDR3 nucleotides: TGTGCCAGTAGTGGTTTTAGACAGGGAGGCAATCAGCCCCAGCATTTT. The chain joins TRBV19 to TRBJ1-5, with 7 bases identical to TRBD1. The CDR3 has 16 amino acids. Germline V CDR1 and CDR2: LNHDA, SQIVND (reference sequence). The junction had 9 bases not matched to a gene; V was cut back by 5 bases and J by 2 bases.

J is TRBJ2-3 and V is TRBV2, with D maybe TRBD2 (7 bases). Looked up from germline, CDR1 is SNHLY and CDR2 is FYNNEI. V was trimmed by 4 bases and J by 0 bases, leaving 14 bases between them. There are 16 residues in the CDR3. Here the CDR3 reads CASSVGGGLSTDTQYF. DNA of the CDR3: TGTGCCAGCAGTGTAGGGGGGGGCCTAAGCACAGATACGCAGTATTTT.

The count of this clone is one. The chain uses TRBV5-1 and TRBJ1-4, with 7 positions matching TRBD1. V shed 4 bases and J 3 bases; nucleotides not matched to a gene: 3. The CDR3 runs 14 residues. CDR1 is SGHRS and CDR2 is YFSETQ in the germline V gene. CDR3 sequence: CASSLDRSNEKLFF. The CDR3 DNA reads as TGCGCCAGCAGCCTGGACAGGTCTAATGAAAAACTGTTTTTT.